Below are 31 T cell receptor beta chains sequenced from a single sample in a study of CD8 T cells in ankylosing spondylitis. General study results and limits: Ankylosing spondylitis blood appeared to be characterized by a TCR beta motif of several highly homologous variants.

TCRdb recomputed calls from the 5' RACE reads with MiXCR, one row per CDR3 protein. This table has about 480,000 distinct CDR3 sequences, roughly 15% appearing once. Antigens of these TCRs are unknown. Specimen: blood, either unsorted or a sorted T cell fraction (not recorded which). The receptors come from a male donor with ankylosing spondylitis.

Ten or more counts support this clonotype. The gene calls are TRBV7-3 and TRBJ1-1; D is uncertain. CDR1 is SGHTA and CDR2 is FQGTGA in the germline V gene. V shed 8 bases and J shed 7 bases, with 5 bases lying between them. This CDR3 has 9 amino acids. The CDR3 region has the DNA TGTGCCAGCCCCCTTGAAGCTTTCTTT. This codes for CASPLEAFF.

In this sample, this clonotype turned up a few times. The CDR3 here is CASTPPGQSYEQYF. CDR3 bases: TGTGCCAGCACTCCCCCGGGACAGAGCTACGAGCAGTACTTC. The chain links TRBV19 to TRBJ2-7; 7 bases are a match to TRBD1. V was pared by 9 bases and J by 3 bases, with 11 bases of the junction left unmatched. Germline V gene sequence: CDR1 LNHDA, CDR2 SQIVND (reference sequence). The CDR3 covers 14 residues.

This clonotype was seen a single time. This chain links TRBV6-2 or TRBV6-3 with TRBJ2-7; 14 bases agree with TRBD2. The CDR3 length is 20 residues. The V segment lost 0 bases and the J segment 1 base; nucleotides outside the gene matches: 11. The germline CDR1 and CDR2 sequences are MNHEY and SVGEGT. In DNA, the CDR3 is TGTGCCAGCAGTTACTCGCCTTGGACTAGCGGGGGGACTAGTTCCTACGAGCAGTACTTC. Translated, it gives CASSYSPWTSGGTSSYEQYF.

This clonotype occurred a few times. This chain connects TRBV6-1 to TRBJ2-1; D might be TRBD1 (6 bases). Germline V lookup: CDR1 MNHNS, CDR2 SASEGT. Trimming stripped 4 bases from V and 10 bases from J, with 14 bases between. This CDR3 is built from 13 residues. The CDR3 nucleotides read TGTGCCAGCAGTGGCGAGGGTACAGGGGAGCAGTTCTTC. Its translation is CASSGEGTGEQFF.

The V and J genes are TRBV12-3 or TRBV12-4 and TRBJ2-1; 11 nucleotides agree with TRBD2. This CDR3 is 16 amino acids long. V shed 2 bases and J 2 bases; nucleotides not matched to a gene: 2. CDR3 in DNA: TGTGCCAGCAGTTTATTGGGACTAGCGGCCTACAATGAGCAGTTCTTC. Its translation is CASSLLGLAAYNEQFF.

This clonotype has a handful of counts. The chain recombines TRBV11-3 with TRBJ1-2; D possibly corresponds to TRBD1 (5 bases). V lost 4 bases and J 6 bases, leaving 9 bases between the germline ends. CDR3 length: 12 amino acids. From germline, CDR1 is SGHNT and CDR2 YENEEA. The CDR3 DNA reads as TGTGCCAGCAGCTCCCGGGACGATGGCTACACCTTC. Its protein product is CASSSRDDGYTF. Full variable domain (missing parts from reference TRBV11-3 and TRBJ1-2): EAGVVQSPRYKIIEKKQPVAFWCNPISGHNTLYWYLQNLGQGPELLIRYENEEAVDDSQLPKDRFSAERLKGVDSTLKIQPAELGDSAVYLCASSSRDDGYTFGSGTRLTVV.

This clonotype was found a few times. This chain links TRBV4-3 with TRBJ1-2; 9 bases fit TRBD1. The CDR3 extends over 16 amino acids. Trimming at V came to 0 bases and at J to 5 bases, leaving 7 bases not matched to a gene. Germline CDR1 and CDR2: LGHNA and YSLEER. CDR3 sequence (DNA): TGCGCCAGCAGCCAAGATGTGAGACAGGGGGTTTATGGCTACACCTTC. This sequence encodes CASSQDVRQGVYGYTF.

This chain uses TRBV6-5 with TRBJ1-1, with a tentative D call TRBD1 (5 bases). The CDR3 has 10 amino acids. The V gene lost 10 bases and the J gene lost 5 bases, with 8 bases spanning the gap. Looked up from germline, CDR1 is MNHEY and CDR2 is SVGAGI. CDR3: CATGRTEAFF. In DNA, the CDR3 is TGTGCCACGGGGCGGACTGAAGCTTTCTTT.

This clonotype came up a few times. The V call is TRBV3-1, the J call TRBJ1-3; D unresolved. The V and J ends lost 4 bases and 0 bases respectively, with 16 bases between them. This CDR3 spans 17 amino acids. CDR1 LGHDT and CDR2 YNNKEL come from the germline V gene (reference sequence). CDR3 sequence reads: CASSPSQVGNSGNTIYF. The CDR3, as DNA: TGTGCCAGCAGCCCGTCCCAAGTGGGGAACTCTGGAAACACCATATATTTT.

This clonotype was detected a few times. J is TRBJ2-1 and V is TRBV10-3, with D maybe TRBD1 (5 bases). Deletions cut 6 bases from V and 6 bases from J, with 12 bases between. The germline gives CDR1 ENHRY, CDR2 SYGVKD. The CDR3 has 13 amino acids. CDR3 sequence reads: CAISNPTGNEQFF. CDR3 DNA sequence: TGTGCCATCAGCAACCCTACAGGCAATGAGCAGTTCTTC.

This clonotype was observed a few times. The gene calls are TRBV12-3 or TRBV12-4 and TRBJ2-3; 11 bases agree with TRBD2. The CDR3 has 15 amino acids. Unmatched junction bases numbered 7, after V lost 5 bases and J lost 6 bases. CDR3 amino acids: CASSPLAGASDTQYF. CDR3 nucleotide sequence: TGTGCCAGCAGTCCACTAGCGGGAGCTAGCGATACGCAGTATTTT.

This chain links TRBV10-3 with TRBJ2-4; TRBD2 matches 12 bases. Germline V gene data show CDR1 as ENHRY and CDR2 as SYGVKD. Trimming removed 4 bases from V and 7 bases from J; junction bases left unmatched: 5. The CDR3 is 15 residues long. CDR3 bases: TGTGCCATCAGTGCGACTAGCGGGAGTGGGAACATTCAGTACTTC. It translates to CAISATSGSGNIQYF.

This clonotype turned up a few times. J is TRBJ1-2 and V is TRBV5-1; 11 nucleotides line up with TRBD1. The CDR3 has 16 residues. V dropped 2 bases and J dropped 6; count of bases not matched to a gene: 9. The germline V gene has CDR1 SGHRS and CDR2 YFSETQ. Written as DNA, the CDR3 is TGCGCCAGCAGCTTCCAGTCAAGGACAGGGGGCGATGGCTACACCTTC. Protein sequence: CASSFQSRTGGDGYTF.

This clonotype was found many times. The chain has TRBV12-3 or TRBV12-4 and TRBJ2-7; 9 positions match TRBD1. V was pared by 1 base and J by 1 base, with 2 bases of the junction left unmatched. The CDR3 runs to 15 residues. CDR3 sequence: CASSLGTGASYEQYF. The CDR3 nucleotides are TGTGCCAGCAGTTTAGGGACAGGGGCATCCTACGAGCAGTACTTC.

This chain uses TRBV5-6 with TRBJ1-4, with D perhaps TRBD1 (5 bases). CDR1 is SGHDT, CDR2 YYEEEE, per germline. The CDR3 spans 14 residues. V gave up 6 bases and J gave up 6 bases, with 15 bases separating them. CDR3 region: CASTVGHGYEKLFF. CDR3 in DNA: TGTGCCAGCACAGTGGGGCATGGTTATGAAAAACTGTTTTTT.

CDR3: CASSVVANSGNTIYF. The CDR3 DNA reads TGTGCCAGCAGTGTAGTCGCTAACTCTGGAAACACCATATATTTT. The rearrangement joins TRBV2 to TRBJ1-3, with D uncertain. The CDR3 runs to 15 residues. Trimming took off 4 bases at V and 0 bases at J, with 10 bases between the two ends. Germline CDR1 and CDR2: SNHLY and FYNNEI.

V and J are TRBV29-1 and TRBJ2-1; 11 nucleotides match TRBD2. V lost 3 bases, J lost 4 bases, and 11 bases stayed unmatched. This CDR3 contains 17 residues. CDR1 and CDR2 (germline): SQVTM, ANQGSEA. The CDR3 is CSVDRLAGGDKYNEQFF. Written as DNA, the CDR3 is TGCAGCGTTGATAGGCTAGCGGGAGGCGACAAATACAATGAGCAGTTCTTC.

This chain links TRBV9 with TRBJ2-3; the D is unclear. V was pared by 0 bases and J by 3 bases, with 11 bases between. This CDR3 region has 15 residues. Germline V lookup: CDR1 SGDLS, CDR2 YYNGEE. This chain's CDR3 is CASSVGVDRTDTQYF. The CDR3 DNA sequence: TGTGCCAGCAGCGTAGGGGTGGACCGGACAGATACGCAGTATTTT.

This clonotype is a singleton in its sample. V is TRBV11-2 and J is TRBJ2-1, with 10 bases fitting TRBD2. Losses at the gene ends were 5 bases for V and 0 bases for J; bases not matched to a gene: 13. The CDR3 consists of 19 residues. The germline V gene has CDR1 SGHAT and CDR2 FQNNGV. The DNA for the CDR3 is TGTGCCAGCAGCCGGACCAGGGTAGCGGGAGGTCACTCCTACAATGAGCAGTTCTTC. It is translated as CASSRTRVAGGHSYNEQFF.

The chain combines TRBV7-9 with TRBJ1-2; 12 positions agree with TRBD1. The V gene's germline CDR1 is SEHNR and CDR2 FQNEAQ (reference sequence). The CDR3 length is 15 residues. V lost 4 bases, J lost 8 bases, and 8 bases stayed unmatched. CDR3 nucleotides: TGTGCCAGCAGCTCCGGGGGACAGGGGGCGATCGGCTACACCTTC. This translates into CASSSGGQGAIGYTF.

The genes are TRBV7-8 and TRBJ2-5; 8 bases match TRBD2. V lost 6 bases, J lost 0 bases, and 12 bases stayed unmatched. Germline assignment: CDR1 SGHVS and CDR2 FQNEAQ. The CDR3 is made up of 17 amino acids. The CDR3 loop reads CASRPGRGAHYQETQYF. In nucleotides, the CDR3 is TGTGCCAGCAGACCCGGGCGGGGGGCCCACTACCAAGAGACCCAGTACTTC.

CDR3 residues: CASSHGGISEQYF. The DNA of the CDR3 is TGTGCCAGCAGCCACGGGGGGATTAGCGAGCAGTACTTC. The rearrangement links TRBV5-5 to TRBJ2-7; 7 positions agree with TRBD2. The trim removed 4 bases at V and 6 bases at J, leaving 7 bases unmatched. Germline V lookup: CDR1 SGHKS, CDR2 YYEKEE (reference sequence). The CDR3 length is 13 residues. Looking up the rest from reference TRBV5-5 and TRBJ2-7 gives the full variable domain: DAGVTQSPTHLIKTRGQQVTLRCSPISGHKSVSWYQQVLGQGPQFIFQYYEKEERGRGNFPDRFSARQFPNYSSELNVNALLLGDSALYLCASSHGGISEQYFGPGTRLTVT.

This clonotype was detected only a few times. The chain uses TRBV25-1 and TRBJ1-1, with D unclear. Deletions cut 2 bases from V and 5 bases from J, with 6 bases between. Germline V gives CDR1 MGHDK, CDR2 SYGVNS. CDR3 length: 12 residues. The CDR3 loop is CASSEGWTEAFF. CDR3 bases: TGTGCCAGCAGTGAAGGGTGGACTGAAGCTTTCTTT. Combining the CDR3 with reference TRBV25-1 and TRBJ1-1 gives the whole variable domain EADIYQTPRYLVIGTGKKITLECSQTMGHDKMYWYQQDPGMELHLIHYSYGVNSTEKGDLSSESTVSRIRTEHFPLTLESARPSHTSQYLCASSEGWTEAFFGQGTRLTVV.

V gene TRBV11-2 combines with J gene TRBJ1-1; D is undetermined. V gave up 1 base and J gave up 1 base, with 7 bases separating them. Germline CDR1 is SGHAT and CDR2 is FQNNGV. This CDR3 spans 14 amino acids. CDR3 DNA sequence: TGTGCCAGCAGCTTAGTTAGTAAGAACACTGAAGCTTTCTTT. It encodes CASSLVSKNTEAFF.

V gene TRBV4-2 combines with J gene TRBJ1-4; no reliable D call. V shed 0 bases and J shed 14 bases, with 7 bases lying between them. The CDR3 is 11 residues long. CDR1 is LGHNA, CDR2 YNFKEQ, per germline. The CDR3 region is CASSQDSFLFF. The CDR3 DNA reads as TGTGCCAGCAGCCAAGACAGTTTTCTGTTTTTT.

This clonotype has a handful of counts. This chain uses TRBV24-1 with TRBJ1-5, with a weak D call TRBD1 (6 bases). V gave up 3 bases and J gave up 6 bases, with 14 bases separating them. Germline values: CDR1 KGHDR, CDR2 SFDVKD. This CDR3 contains 15 residues. The CDR3 nucleotides read TGTGCCACCAGTGATCCGGGGGGCGCAGGTCAGCCCCAGCATTTT. Translating gives CATSDPGGAGQPQHF.

This clonotype showed up just a few times. The chain employs TRBV3-1 and TRBJ1-2; no clear D gene. This CDR3 is built from 12 residues. Trimming took off 3 bases at V and 8 bases at J, with 10 bases between the two ends. Germline loops: CDR1 LGHDT, CDR2 YNNKEL (reference sequence). CDR3 DNA sequence: TGTGCCAGCAGCCAGACGCGGGTAGGCTACACCTTC. Translating it yields CASSQTRVGYTF.

This clonotype was detected ten times or more. This chain uses TRBV7-2 with TRBJ1-1; D not certain. The CDR3 sequence is 15 residues long. Germline V gene lookup returns CDR1 SGHTA and CDR2 FQGNSA. V was clipped by 2 bases and J by 0 bases, with 10 bases between them. As DNA, the CDR3 is TGTGCCAGCAGCTTATATCTCAGTTTGAACACTGAAGCTTTCTTT. Its protein product is CASSLYLSLNTEAFF.

This clonotype was seen at least ten times. At one end the junction does not follow the germline gene, possibly because of a read error. This sequence joins TRBV20-1 and TRBJ2-7; 9 bases fit TRBD2. The CDR3 totals 15 residues. Germline V gene data show CDR1 as DFQATT and CDR2 as SNEGSKA (reference sequence). The CDR3 DNA sequence: TGCAGTGCTAGATCATCCGGGACTAGCTCCCACGAGCAGTACTTC. Its protein is CSARSSGTSSHEQYF.

This clonotype was counted only a few times. Since a much larger clone is just one base distant, this may be a read error. V and J are TRBV12-3 or TRBV12-4 and TRBJ1-3; D not resolved. The CDR3 loop spans 13 amino acids. V shed 2 bases and J shed 1 base, with 3 bases lying between them. CDR3 coding DNA: TGTGCCAGCAGTTTAAAGTCTGGAAACACCATATATTTT. Translating it yields CASSLKSGNTIYF.

J is TRBJ2-1 and V is TRBV6-1; 9 positions agree with TRBD1. The V gene end was trimmed by 4 bases and the J gene end by 5 bases; junction bases not matched to a gene: 6. The germline CDR1 and CDR2 sequences are MNHNS and SASEGT. The CDR3 spans 15 residues. This CDR3 is CASSGTGGADNEQFF. The CDR3 nucleotides read TGTGCCAGCAGTGGCACAGGGGGCGCCGACAATGAGCAGTTCTTC.